Below, one T cell receptor (beta chain) is given with its context. The antigen remains undetermined. This CDR3 comprises 13 residues. CDR1 GTSNPN and CDR2 SVGIG come from the germline V gene (reference sequence). V lost 0 bases and J lost 4; bases outside the gene matches: 2. Prior autoimmune disease or systemic immunosuppression barred patients. The repertoire was sequenced with immunoSEQ multiplex PCR; TCRdb's copy has only in-frame clones and lacks some. In the table there are fewer than 25,000 clones, around 90% of which are singletons. The data are from a study of OX40 agonist ivuxolimab in advanced cancers. On the study more broadly: Age averaged around 58 years (range about 23 to 80), and approximately 80% were male. People who had prior anti-PD-1, anti-PD-L1 or anti-CTLA-4 therapy could take part, and around 43% had some.

Findings and limits, study-wide: It was also the case that some nonresponders had low normalized T-cell clonal expansion.

Sequencing used CD4+ or CD8+ T cells sorted from blood, obtained in a trial of the OX40 agonist ivuxolimab. The chain joins TRBV30 to TRBJ1-1, with 7 nucleotides matching TRBD1. This TCR was recovered from an adult with an advanced solid tumor such as melanoma, head and neck, liver or kidney cancer. The CDR3 region is CAWSVEGATEAFF. CDR3 DNA sequence: TGTGCCTGGAGTGTCGAGGGGGCCACTGAAGCTTTCTTT.